These T cell receptor beta chains were read from a single sample in a study of T-cell memory formation after mild COVID-19. TCRdb recomputed calls from the 5' RACE reads with MiXCR, one row per CDR3 protein. This table holds 450,000 or so distinct CDR3 sequences, more than 20% found once. The sequenced sample was PBMCs or a T cell subset sorted from them (not recorded which). All receptors come from an adult woman who had mild COVID-19 (a few samples of this study predate the infection). Cell type and time point are not known. CDR3s include the opening cysteine and the closing phenylalanine or tryptophan. The order of the fields is D gene, clone size, J gene, V gene, CDR3 DNA, CDR3 protein. The D gene is left open where the match is weak. Not every row has a clone size; where given, it reads once, few, many or a size class.

D gene: TRBD1
clone size: NA
J gene: TRBJ2-7
V gene: TRBV5-1
CDR3 DNA: TGCGCCAGCAGCTTGGCCTCGGGGACAGGGGGCCTTTTACCCTACGAGCAGTACTTC
CDR3 protein: CASSLASGTGGLLPYEQYF

D gene: NA
clone size: NA
J gene: TRBJ1-5
V gene: TRBV20-1
CDR3 DNA: TGCAGCGTAGGCGCGGGAACTGTAAATCAGCCCCAGCATTTT
CDR3 protein: CSVGAGTVNQPQHF

D gene: NA
clone size: many
J gene: TRBJ1-1
V gene: TRBV28
CDR3 DNA: TGTGCCAGCAGTTTCAGAAACACTGAAGCTTTCTTT
CDR3 protein: CASSFRNTEAFF

D gene: NA
clone size: many
J gene: TRBJ2-1
V gene: TRBV6-2/TRBV6-3
CDR3 DNA: TGTGCCAGCTCATACAGGGTCGAGCAGTTCTTC
CDR3 protein: CASSYRVEQFF

D gene: NA
clone size: NA
J gene: TRBJ1-1
V gene: TRBV9
CDR3 DNA: TGTGCCAGCAGCGCTGAGGGACCCCACACTGAAGCTTTCTTT
CDR3 protein: CASSAEGPHTEAFF

D gene: NA
clone size: NA
J gene: TRBJ2-6
V gene: TRBV2
CDR3 DNA: TGTGCCAGCAGTGAGTCAGGATACTCCTCTGGGGCCAACGTCCTGACTTTC
CDR3 protein: CASSESGYSSGANVLTF

D gene: TRBD1
clone size: once
J gene: TRBJ1-2
V gene: TRBV7-8
CDR3 DNA: TGTGCCAGCAGTTACCCCGGGACAGGGGGTGGTGGCTACACCTTC
CDR3 protein: CASSYPGTGGGGYTF

D gene: NA
clone size: NA
J gene: TRBJ2-2
V gene: TRBV7-3
CDR3 DNA: TGTGCCAGCAGCTTAACCAGAGGGGCAGGCGGGGAGCTGTTTTTT
CDR3 protein: CASSLTRGAGGELFF

D gene: TRBD2
clone size: few
J gene: TRBJ2-7
V gene: TRBV4-2
CDR3 DNA: TGTGCCAGCAGCCAAGAATGGGCTAGCGGGTTATCCTACGAGCAGTACTTC
CDR3 protein: CASSQEWASGLSYEQYF

D gene: NA
clone size: few
J gene: TRBJ1-1
V gene: TRBV19
CDR3 DNA: TGTGCCAGTCGACTCGACAGGACCACTGAAGCTTTCTTT
CDR3 protein: CASRLDRTTEAFF

D gene: TRBD2
clone size: many
J gene: TRBJ2-2
V gene: TRBV10-3
CDR3 DNA: TGTGCCATCAACCAACTAGCGGGAGGAACGAACACCGGGGAGCTGTTTTTT
CDR3 protein: CAINQLAGGTNTGELFF

D gene: NA
clone size: many
J gene: TRBJ2-7
V gene: TRBV6-5
CDR3 DNA: TGTGCCAGCAGTCGACAGGGAGGATCCTACGAGCAGTACTTC
CDR3 protein: CASSRQGGSYEQYF

D gene: TRBD1
clone size: NA
J gene: TRBJ2-1
V gene: TRBV15
CDR3 DNA: TGTGCCACCAAAACCGGGACAGAGTCCTACAATGAGCAGTTCTTC
CDR3 protein: CATKTGTESYNEQFF

D gene: NA
clone size: NA
J gene: TRBJ1-4
V gene: TRBV5-5
CDR3 DNA: TGTGCCAGCAGCTTGATCGACGAAAAACTGTTTTTT
CDR3 protein: CASSLIDEKLFF

D gene: NA
clone size: NA
J gene: TRBJ1-2
V gene: TRBV3-1
CDR3 DNA: TGTGCCAGCACCCAGCACTTTTCAAGGCGGTCTAACTATGGCTACACCTTC
CDR3 protein: CASTQHFSRRSNYGYTF

D gene: TRBD1
clone size: NA
J gene: TRBJ1-3
V gene: TRBV12-3/TRBV12-4
CDR3 DNA: TGTGCCAGCAGTTCGGACAGGGTCTCTGGAAACACCATATATTTT
CDR3 protein: CASSSDRVSGNTIYF

D gene: TRBD1
clone size: NA
J gene: TRBJ2-7
V gene: TRBV11-3
CDR3 DNA: TGTGCCAGCAGCCCAGGGGTACAGGGGGCCTACGAGCAGTACTTC
CDR3 protein: CASSPGVQGAYEQYF

D gene: TRBD2
clone size: NA
J gene: TRBJ2-3
V gene: TRBV24-1
CDR3 DNA: TGTGCCACCAGTGAACTGCGGGGGGGCCCTGATACGCAGTATTTT
CDR3 protein: CATSELRGGPDTQYF

D gene: TRBD1
clone size: NA
J gene: TRBJ1-1
V gene: TRBV30
CDR3 DNA: TGTGCCTGGAGTCACGGACAGGGCGATAACACTGAAGCTTTCTTT
CDR3 protein: CAWSHGQGDNTEAFF

D gene: NA
clone size: NA
J gene: TRBJ2-1
V gene: TRBV7-2
CDR3 DNA: TGTGCCAGCAGCTTATCCAGGCGTGAGCAGTTCTTC
CDR3 protein: CASSLSRREQFF

D gene: NA
clone size: NA
J gene: TRBJ1-1
V gene: TRBV30
CDR3 DNA: TGTGCCTCCAGACCACAGGGGAACACTGAAGCTTTCTTT
CDR3 protein: CASRPQGNTEAFF

D gene: NA
clone size: NA
J gene: TRBJ2-1
V gene: TRBV7-2
CDR3 DNA: TGTGCCAGCAGCTGGTCTCGCAATGAGCAGTTCTTC
CDR3 protein: CASSWSRNEQFF

D gene: NA
clone size: few
J gene: TRBJ1-2
V gene: TRBV2
CDR3 DNA: TGTGCCAGCAGTGAAAGGCAGGTCTATGGCTACACCTTC
CDR3 protein: CASSERQVYGYTF

D gene: TRBD1
clone size: few
J gene: TRBJ1-3
V gene: TRBV28
CDR3 DNA: TGTGCCAGCAGTCGACAGGGGAGAGGAAACACCATATATTTT
CDR3 protein: CASSRQGRGNTIYF

D gene: NA
clone size: NA
J gene: TRBJ1-6
V gene: TRBV27
CDR3 DNA: TGTGCCAGCAGTTTTACGTTCTATAATTCACCCCTCCACTTT
CDR3 protein: CASSFTFYNSPLHF

D gene: NA
clone size: few
J gene: TRBJ2-7
V gene: TRBV19
CDR3 DNA: TGTGCCAGTCAGAGGGGCAGGGGATACGAGCAGTACTTC
CDR3 protein: CASQRGRGYEQYF

D gene: TRBD2
clone size: NA
J gene: TRBJ2-2
V gene: TRBV4-1
CDR3 DNA: TGCGCCAGCAGCCAAGAGGCACTAGCGGGGAGCTCGAGCACCGGGGAGCTGTTTTTT
CDR3 protein: CASSQEALAGSSSTGELFF

D gene: TRBD1
clone size: few
J gene: TRBJ1-5
V gene: TRBV20-1
CDR3 DNA: TGCAGTGCTAGTGAGAGAGGACAGGTGAGGTTTCAGCCCCAGCATTTT
CDR3 protein: CSASERGQVRFQPQHF

D gene: TRBD1
clone size: NA
J gene: TRBJ2-3
V gene: TRBV7-9
CDR3 DNA: TGTGCCAGCAGCCTCCCCTGGACAGGGAAGAGCACAGATACGCAGTATTTT
CDR3 protein: CASSLPWTGKSTDTQYF

D gene: TRBD1
clone size: few
J gene: TRBJ2-7
V gene: TRBV29-1
CDR3 DNA: TGCAGCGCACTGACAGGGGAGACCTCCTACGAGCAGTACTTC
CDR3 protein: CSALTGETSYEQYF

D gene: NA
clone size: NA
J gene: TRBJ2-5
V gene: TRBV20-1
CDR3 DNA: TGCAGTGCGGGGGCCCAGCGACAAGAGACCCAGTACTTC
CDR3 protein: CSAGAQRQETQYF

D gene: NA
clone size: many
J gene: TRBJ2-7
V gene: TRBV5-6
CDR3 DNA: TGTGCCAGCAGTGGGTTAACAGGGTCGGTCGAGCAGTACTTC
CDR3 protein: CASSGLTGSVEQYF